These 8 T cell receptor beta chains were sequenced from one sample in a study of T cell changes during pregnancy in multiple sclerosis. Produced via immunoSEQ multiplex PCR; TCRdb's table is partial and in-frame only. The repertoire includes tens of thousands of clones, 90% to 95% of them detected once, and roughly 0.29% sits in the top ten. This specimen was CD4+ T cells from peripheral blood mononuclear cells, taken in the third trimester of pregnancy. Receptor source: a female donor in good health, enrolled as a control in a pregnancy study.

The chain links TRBV6-6 to TRBJ1-1, with 12 positions matching TRBD1. The CDR3 is 15 residues long. J lost 6 bases, V lost 6 bases, and 8 bases had no gene match. Germline V gene sequence: CDR1 MNHNY, CDR2 SVGAGI (reference sequence). This CDR3 reads CASRAGTGGRSEAFF. The CDR3 DNA follows: TGTGCCAGCAGGGCCGGGACAGGGGGCCGGTCTGAAGCTTTCTTT.

The V call is TRBV4-2, the J call TRBJ2-5, with D tentatively TRBD1 (6 bases). This CDR3 comprises 18 residues. With 1 base removed from V and 2 bases from J, the gap between germline ends came to 20 bases. Per germline, CDR1 LGHNA and CDR2 YNFKEQ. CDR3 nucleotides: TGTGCCAGCAGCCAAGCGCGACTGGACAGAATCAATCAAGAGACCCAGTACTTC. Protein: CASSQARLDRINQETQYF.

The chain is built from TRBV6-5 and TRBJ1-4; D is possibly TRBD1 (5 bases). V gave up 4 bases and J gave up 7 bases, with 16 bases separating them. Germline loops: CDR1 MNHEY, CDR2 SVGAGI. The CDR3 totals 15 residues. The CDR3 reads CASSSRGAGVEKLFF. Written as DNA, the CDR3 is TGTGCCAGCAGTTCAAGAGGGGCGGGGGTTGAAAAACTGTTTTTT.

This clone is a singleton in its sample. This chain connects TRBV4-1 to TRBJ1-3; D unclear. The CDR3 extends over 17 amino acids. The V end was cut by 0 bases, the J end by 3 bases, with 15 bases between. Germline CDR1 reads MGHRA; CDR2 reads YSYEKL. Here the CDR3 DNA reads TGCGCCAGCAGCCAAGACGTCGACACCGCAAGTGGAAACACCATATATTTT. Encoded protein: CASSQDVDTASGNTIYF.

The chain links TRBV7-2 to TRBJ1-5; D is undetermined. This CDR3 is built from 12 residues. Per germline, CDR1 SGHTA and CDR2 FQGNSA. V was pared by 2 bases and J by 4 bases, with 3 bases between. The chain's CDR3 is CASSLYNQPQHF. As DNA, the CDR3 is TGTGCCAGCAGCTTATATAATCAGCCCCAGCATTTT.

This rearrangement joins TRBV7-2 to TRBJ1-3; D remains ambiguous. CDR3 length equals 11 residues. Looked up from germline, CDR1 is SGHTA and CDR2 is FQGNSA. V was cut by 7 bases and J by 3 bases, with 4 bases left in between. CDR3 in DNA: TGTGCCAGCACCAATGGAAACACCATATATTTT. Translation gives CASTNGNTIYF.

V gene TRBV2 combines with J gene TRBJ2-2, with 11 bases aligning to TRBD2. V shed 2 bases and J 2 bases; nucleotides not matched to a gene: 4. Germline lookup yields CDR1 SNHLY and CDR2 FYNNEI. The CDR3 runs 17 residues. The DNA for the CDR3 is TGTGCCAGCAGTGAACCTAGCGGGGGGACTAACACCGGGGAGCTGTTTTTT. The encoded protein is CASSEPSGGTNTGELFF.

The V gene is TRBV19, the J gene TRBJ1-1; D is undetermined. This CDR3 is built from 13 residues. Germline loops: CDR1 LNHDA, CDR2 SQIVND (reference sequence). Trimming took 1 base from V and 3 from J, leaving 6 bases between them. DNA for the CDR3: TGTGCCAGTAGTATAGTAGCAGACACTGAAGCTTTCTTT. This codes for CASSIVADTEAFF.